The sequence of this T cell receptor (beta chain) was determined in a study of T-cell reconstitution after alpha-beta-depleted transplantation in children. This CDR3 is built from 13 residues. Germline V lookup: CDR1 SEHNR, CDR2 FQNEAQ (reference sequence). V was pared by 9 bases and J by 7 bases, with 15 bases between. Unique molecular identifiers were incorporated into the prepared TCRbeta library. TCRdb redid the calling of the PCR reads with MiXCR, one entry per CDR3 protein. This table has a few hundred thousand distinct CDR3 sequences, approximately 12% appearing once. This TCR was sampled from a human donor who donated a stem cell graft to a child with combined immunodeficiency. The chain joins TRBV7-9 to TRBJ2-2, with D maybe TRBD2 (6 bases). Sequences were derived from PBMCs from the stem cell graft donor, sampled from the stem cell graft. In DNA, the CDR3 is TGTGCCAGAAGGACTACTAGTAGCGGGGAGCTGTTTTTT. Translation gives CARRTTSSGELFF.